This entry lists 25 T cell receptor beta chains sequenced from one sample in a study of identical twins. TCRdb independently ran MiXCR on the 5' RACE reads; one entry per CDR3 protein. The profile shows approximately 600,000 distinct CDR3 sequences, nearly 10% of them singletons. These same data were also listed under a study on yellow fever vaccine responses in identical twins.

Sequenced material: PBMCs. These receptors all come from a woman between 18 and 30 years old in good health.

This clonotype was counted many times. This chain joins TRBV7-2 and TRBJ2-7; D is possibly TRBD1 (6 bases). Looked up from germline, CDR1 is SGHTA and CDR2 is FQGNSA. CDR3 length equals 17 residues. The V end was cut by 5 bases, the J end by 3 bases, with 23 bases between. CDR3 bases: TGTGCCAGCAGCCTACCTTTTTTTCACGGGACAAACTACGAGCAGTACTTC. Translated: CASSLPFFHGTNYEQYF.

This clonotype was seen ten or more times. The chain has TRBV28 and TRBJ2-3, with TRBD2 matching over 13 bases. The J segment lost 4 bases and the V segment lost 2 bases, leaving 12 bases of the junction unmatched. The germline gives CDR1 MDHEN, CDR2 SYDVKM. This CDR3 has 19 residues. CDR3 coding DNA: TGTGCCAGCAGTTTAAGTATTACTAGCGGGAGGGCCGAGGCAGATACGCAGTATTTT. Translating it yields CASSLSITSGRAEADTQYF.

The chain links TRBV7-2 to TRBJ1-4; the D gene is possibly TRBD1 (5 bases). Germline V gene lookup returns CDR1 SGHTA and CDR2 FQGNSA. The CDR3 spans 13 residues. V gave up 4 bases and J gave up 8 bases, with 11 bases separating them. The CDR3 coding sequence is TGTGCCAGCAGCTCCCTATGGGGGGAAAAACTGTTTTTT. Translation: CASSSLWGEKLFF.

This clonotype has at least ten counts. The chain recombines TRBV7-3 with TRBJ2-1; TRBD2 aligns across 7 bases. J was trimmed by 4 bases and V by 4 bases; bases with no gene match: 1. This CDR3 has 13 amino acids. Germline V lookup: CDR1 SGHTA, CDR2 FQGTGA. The CDR3 bases are TGTGCCAGCAGCTCGGGGGGTTACAATGAGCAGTTCTTC. This sequence encodes CASSSGGYNEQFF.

This clonotype has at least ten counts. The J gene is TRBJ2-1, the V gene TRBV5-1, with 12 bases fitting TRBD2. Germline values: CDR1 SGHRS, CDR2 YFSETQ. This CDR3 comprises 17 residues. Trimming cost V 0 bases and J 1 base; bases outside gene matches: 2. The CDR3 DNA reads as TGCGCCAGCAGCTTGGCCGGGACTAGCGGGTCCTACAATGAGCAGTTCTTC. This gives the protein CASSLAGTSGSYNEQFF.

This clonotype was counted at least ten times. This chain uses TRBV7-2 with TRBJ2-7, with D perhaps matching TRBD1 (5 bases). V was pared by 5 bases and J by 0 bases, with 11 bases between. CDR3 length: 14 amino acids. In germline, CDR1 is SGHTA, CDR2 FQGNSA. CDR3 loop: CASSTRQYSYEQYF. For the CDR3, the DNA is TGTGCCAGCAGCACCCGACAGTACTCCTACGAGCAGTACTTC.

This chain joins TRBV21-1 and TRBJ2-7. TRBV21-1 is noted as a pseudogene. The CDR3 consists of 13 residues. CDR3 in amino acids: CASSLRFPYEQYF. In nucleotides, the CDR3 is TGTGCCAGCAGCCTCAGGTTCCCCTACGAGCAGTACTTC.

The CDR3 here is CASSSKTGKAFF. In DNA, the CDR3 is TGTGCCAGCAGTTCCAAAACGGGGAAAGCTTTCTTT. This chain links TRBV6-5 with TRBJ1-1; D remains ambiguous. Deletions cut 4 bases from V and 9 bases from J, with 12 bases between. The CDR3 runs 12 residues. Germline loops: CDR1 MNHEY, CDR2 SVGAGI.

The chain has TRBV20-1 and TRBJ2-1; D gene ambiguous. This CDR3 is 12 amino acids long. Trimming stripped 0 bases from V and 12 bases from J, with 12 bases between. The V gene's germline CDR1 is DFQATT and CDR2 SNEGSKA (reference sequence). The CDR3 DNA reads TGCAGTGCTAGAGATCTAGTGGGCACGCAGTTCTTC. This translates into CSARDLVGTQFF.

The V and J genes are TRBV20-1 and TRBJ2-7; 9 nucleotides line up with TRBD1. Germline CDR1 reads DFQATT; CDR2 reads SNEGSKA (reference sequence). The CDR3 is 15 amino acids. Trimming cost V 3 bases and J 2 bases; bases outside gene matches: 8. The CDR3 coding sequence is TGCAGTGCTAGGCTGGGGACAGGGCCACCCTACGAGCAGTACTTC. Translation gives CSARLGTGPPYEQYF.

This clonotype was seen a handful of times. This chain joins TRBV4-3 and TRBJ2-3; D is uncertain. The V end lost 4 bases, the J end lost 0 bases, and 11 bases lay between the germline ends. The CDR3 runs 15 residues. Germline CDR1 reads LGHNA; CDR2 reads YSLEER. This CDR3 reads CASSRTLTSTDTQYF. CDR3 nucleotides: TGCGCCAGCAGCCGCACACTTACCAGCACAGATACGCAGTATTTT.

This clonotype was observed a few times. The rearrangement links TRBV29-1 to TRBJ2-3; D not resolved. The CDR3 totals 13 residues. Germline CDR1 and CDR2: SQVTM and ANQGSEA. Trimming pared 3 bases from V and 1 base from J, leaving 8 bases between. The CDR3 here is CSVDEAGTDTQYF. The CDR3 nucleotides are TGCAGCGTTGACGAGGCGGGCACAGATACGCAGTATTTT.

CDR3 coding DNA: TGTGCCAGCAGTTTAGGAGGGGGAAAGTCTAACTATGGCTACACCTTC. This codes for CASSLGGGKSNYGYTF. The gene calls are TRBV12-3 or TRBV12-4 and TRBJ1-2, with a tentative D call TRBD1 (6 bases). Trimming took off 1 base at V and 0 bases at J, with 12 bases between the two ends. This CDR3 contains 16 residues.

This clonotype was counted a few times. The chain uses TRBV18 and TRBJ2-7; 11 bases align to TRBD2. J was trimmed by 3 bases and V by 3 bases; bases with no gene match: 4. In germline, CDR1 is KGHSH, CDR2 LQKENI. This CDR3 spans 15 amino acids. The CDR3 nucleotides are TGTGCCAGCTCACCCGGGACTAGCGGAGACTACGAGCAGTACTTC. Translating it yields CASSPGTSGDYEQYF.

This clonotype appeared a few times. V and J are TRBV20-1 and TRBJ2-7; unclear D gene. Trimming cost V 6 bases and J 9 bases, with 12 bases left between them. This CDR3 comprises 10 residues. CDR1 DFQATT and CDR2 SNEGSKA come from the germline V gene (reference sequence). The CDR3 DNA follows: TGCAGTGCAACCCTCAGACGGCAGTACTTC. Translated, it gives CSATLRRQYF.

The J gene is TRBJ2-1, the V gene TRBV20-1, with a tentative D call TRBD2 (6 bases). In germline, CDR1 is DFQATT, CDR2 SNEGSKA (reference sequence). Trimming removed 0 bases at V and 1 base at J, with 13 bases between. CDR3 size: 16 residues. The CDR3 protein is CSARDLQSGSYNEQFF. The CDR3 DNA follows: TGCAGTGCTAGAGATTTACAGAGCGGGTCCTACAATGAGCAGTTCTTC.

This clonotype turned up a few times. The chain links TRBV9 to TRBJ2-3, with 12 bases identical to TRBD2. J gave up 4 bases and V 4 bases, and 7 bases lay outside the gene matches. Germline V gene data show CDR1 as SGDLS and CDR2 as YYNGEE. CDR3 size: 16 residues. The CDR3 loop reads CASSPRLAGEADTQYF. DNA of the CDR3: TGTGCCAGCAGCCCAAGACTAGCGGGAGAGGCAGATACGCAGTATTTT.

This clonotype was counted ten times or more. The chain links TRBV7-2 to TRBJ2-1; a weak D match, TRBD1 (5 bases). The germline V gene encodes CDR1 SGHTA and CDR2 FQGNSA. CDR3 length: 15 amino acids. Trimming pared 4 bases from V and 5 bases from J, leaving 15 bases between. The CDR3 coding sequence is TGTGCCAGCAGCTCCAGACAGCGATCAAACAATGAGCAGTTCTTC. This encodes CASSSRQRSNNEQFF.

This clonotype was seen at least ten times. The chain combines TRBV12-3 or TRBV12-4 with TRBJ1-5; D perhaps matches TRBD1 (5 bases). The V end lost 7 bases, the J end lost 7 bases, and 14 bases lay between the germline ends. The CDR3 has 13 amino acids. The CDR3 region is CASTSMGGQPQHF. CDR3 bases: TGTGCCAGCACGTCCATGGGGGGACAGCCCCAGCATTTT.

This clonotype was detected many times. The chain is built from TRBV6-5 and TRBJ2-1; 9 bases map to TRBD1. This CDR3 has 14 amino acids. Germline lookup yields CDR1 MNHEY and CDR2 SVGAGI. V was clipped by 2 bases and J by 4 bases; unmatched bases: 0. The DNA of the CDR3 is TGTGCCAGCAGTTACGGGACAGGGTACAATGAGCAGTTCTTC. As protein: CASSYGTGYNEQFF.

The V gene is TRBV20-1, the J gene TRBJ2-7, with D tentatively TRBD2 (5 bases). Trimming took off 2 bases at V and 1 base at J, with 15 bases between the two ends. The CDR3 totals 15 residues. Germline CDR1 is DFQATT and CDR2 is SNEGSKA (reference sequence). CDR3 in amino acids: CSARLRTVASYEQYF. CDR3 bases: TGCAGTGCTAGACTGCGCACCGTAGCGTCCTACGAGCAGTACTTC.

This clonotype has just a few counts. This chain links TRBV10-3 with TRBJ2-7; TRBD1 might be the D (6 bases). Germline CDR1 and CDR2: ENHRY and SYGVKD. Trimming stripped 3 bases from V and 1 base from J, with 13 bases between. There are 15 residues in the CDR3. The CDR3: CAISEAGDGSYEQYF. Written as DNA, the CDR3 is TGTGCCATCAGTGAAGCAGGGGATGGGTCCTACGAGCAGTACTTC.

This clonotype was counted many times. The J gene is TRBJ2-3, the V gene TRBV6-5; possibly TRBD2 for D (6 bases). The ends were cut back, 4 bases at V and 2 bases at J, with 10 bases in the middle. The CDR3 runs 14 residues. The germline gives CDR1 MNHEY, CDR2 SVGAGI. CDR3 DNA: TGTGCCAGCAGTTTTAGCGGACACACAGATACGCAGTATTTT. It translates to CASSFSGHTDTQYF.

The CDR3 DNA sequence: TGTGCCTGGAGGCCGGGACACTCCTACGAGCAGTACTTC. It yields the protein CAWRPGHSYEQYF. The chain couples TRBV30 to TRBJ2-7, with D possibly being TRBD1 (6 bases). Trimming took off 3 bases at V and 0 bases at J, with 9 bases between the two ends. The CDR3 has 13 residues. Germline assignment: CDR1 GTSNPN and CDR2 SVGIG (reference sequence).

This sequence joins TRBV6-6 and TRBJ2-7; D may be TRBD1 (6 bases). The germline CDR1 and CDR2 sequences are MNHNY and SVGAGI (reference sequence). V was clipped by 6 bases and J by 2 bases, with 11 bases between them. CDR3 length: 13 residues. The CDR3 nucleotides read TGTGCCAGCAGAGACGGACAGACCTACGAGCAGTACTTC. Residues: CASRDGQTYEQYF.